The rows below give T cell receptor beta chains drawn from one sample of a study of sequential checkpoint blockade in melanoma. The assay was immunoSEQ multiplex PCR, and TCRdb's table has in-frame clones only and misses some. The data hold roughly 5,400 clones, with about 26% observed a single time. This sample comprised tumor tissue (inferred from file names), obtained from a patient given nivolumab and ipilimumab in sequence. The receptor set was obtained from a human donor with melanoma. Each CDR3 is given with its conserved first and last residue. A D gene is named only where the DNA matches it firmly. The size entry is marked missing in some rows and otherwise reads once, few, many or a size class.

V	D	size	J	CDR3	DNA
TRBV11-3	TRBD2	many	TRBJ2-1	CASSPGIEGGNEQFF	TGTGCCAGCAGCCCCGGGATAGAGGGAGGGAATGAGCAGTTCTTC
TRBV11-3	.	many	TRBJ1-1	CASSLGLGGNTEAFF	TGTGCCAGCAGCTTGGGATTGGGAGGCAACACTGAAGCTTTCTTT
TRBV7-5	.	.	TRBJ2-3	CASSSGLLGGDTQYF	TGTGCCAGCAGCTCGGGGTTACTGGGTGGAGATACGCAGTATTTT
TRBV10-2	TRBD1	few	TRBJ2-7	CASSVLGQASYEQYF	TGCGCCAGCAGTGTATTGGGACAGGCCTCCTACGAGCAGTACTTC
TRBV28	TRBD1	medium-sized	TRBJ1-1	CASSFLRDSLSMNTEAFF	TGTGCCAGCAGTTTTCTCCGGGACAGTTTATCCATGAACACTGAAGCTTTCTTT
TRBV19	TRBD2	.	TRBJ2-6	CASSLTGLAGGPGANVLTF	TGTGCCAGTAGTCTCACCGGACTAGCGGGAGGGCCTGGGGCCAACGTCCTGACTTTC
TRBV5-1	.	.	TRBJ2-2	CASSLLADNTGELFF	TGCGCCAGCAGCCTACTGGCGGATAACACCGGGGAGCTGTTTTTT
TRBV9	.	.	TRBJ2-1	CASSGTWRDYSYNEQFF	TGTGCCAGCAGCGGGACTTGGCGGGATTACTCCTACAATGAGCAGTTCTTC
TRBV11-3	.	.	TRBJ2-7	CASSNRGRLSYEQYF	TGTGCCAGCAGCAATCGAGGGCGGCTATCCTACGAGCAGTACTTC
TRBV25-1	TRBD2	.	TRBJ2-7	CASSEGGIGSYEQYF	TGTGCCAGCAGTGAGGGGGGGATAGGGTCGTACGAGCAGTACTTC
TRBV6-8	TRBD1	large	TRBJ2-3	CASKDRVTDTQYF	TGTGCCAGTAAGGACAGGGTCACAGATACGCAGTATTTT
TRBV4-1	.	few	TRBJ1-3	CASSQAGHLSGNTIYF	TGCGCCAGCAGCCAGGCCGGACATCTCTCTGGAAACACCATATATTTT
TRBV15	.	.	TRBJ2-7	CATSRGWGLGYEQYF	TGTGCCACCAGCAGAGGTTGGGGGCTTGGTTACGAGCAGTACTTC
TRBV5-1	TRBD1	.	TRBJ1-4	CASSKSGDRGEKLFF	TGCGCCAGCAGCAAATCCGGGGACAGGGGTGAAAAACTGTTTTTT
TRBV10-2	TRBD1	once	TRBJ2-2	CASSEDLTGTPGELFF	TGCGCCAGCAGTGAGGACCTGACAGGGACGCCCGGGGAGCTGTTTTTT
TRBV5-1	.	once	TRBJ1-2	CASSPGEGTSLGYTF	TGCGCCAGCAGCCCGGGGGAAGGGACTTCCTTGGGCTACACCTTC